These T cell receptor beta chains were read from a single sample in a study of T-cell reconstitution after alpha-beta-depleted transplantation in children. TCRdb independently ran MiXCR on the PCR reads; one entry per CDR3 protein. The table shows around 700,000 distinct CDR3 sequences, with 10% to 15% occurring only once. The sample consisted of PBMCs, taken before TCRalphabeta/CD19-depleted stem cell transplant. These receptors originate from a girl aged 2 to 10 with congenital amegakaryocytic thrombocytopenia, due to receive a stem cell transplant. The CDR3 runs from the conserved cysteine through the conserved F or W. The D gene is left open where the match is weak. Rows give clone size only sometimes, using once, few, many, or a class for an expanded clone.

j_gene: TRBJ2-7
abundance: many
d_gene: .
v_gene: TRBV20-1
CDR3nt: TGCAGTGCTAGATGGCAGGGAAGGTACGAGCAGTACTTC
CDR3aa: CSARWQGRYEQYF

j_gene: TRBJ2-7
abundance: .
d_gene: .
v_gene: TRBV5-1
CDR3nt: TGCGCCAGCAGCTTGGAGGAGGGAACCTACGAGCAGTACTTC
CDR3aa: CASSLEEGTYEQYF

j_gene: TRBJ2-3
abundance: many
d_gene: .
v_gene: TRBV7-9
CDR3nt: TGTGCCAGCAGCTTAGACGTAGATACGCAGTATTTT
CDR3aa: CASSLDVDTQYF

j_gene: TRBJ2-1
abundance: many
d_gene: .
v_gene: TRBV5-1
CDR3nt: TGCGCCAGCATTGGGCGCCACGAGCAGTTCTTC
CDR3aa: CASIGRHEQFF

j_gene: TRBJ2-1
abundance: few
d_gene: TRBD2
v_gene: TRBV3-1
CDR3nt: TGTGCCAGCAGCCGTTCGGGGGGTCAGTTCTTC
CDR3aa: CASSRSGGQFF

j_gene: TRBJ2-3
abundance: many
d_gene: TRBD2
v_gene: TRBV12-3/TRBV12-4
CDR3nt: TGTGCCAGCAGTTTTTTCCTAGCGGGCACAGATACGCAGTATTTT
CDR3aa: CASSFFLAGTDTQYF

j_gene: TRBJ1-1
abundance: many
d_gene: TRBD1
v_gene: TRBV20-1
CDR3nt: TGCAGTGCTAGGACAGGGATGAACACTGAAGCTTTCTTT
CDR3aa: CSARTGMNTEAFF

j_gene: TRBJ2-3
abundance: few
d_gene: TRBD2
v_gene: TRBV20-1
CDR3nt: TGCAGTGCTAGTAGGCCTAGCGGGAGGGCCCCACCGGGGGGTACGCAGTATTTT
CDR3aa: CSASRPSGRAPPGGTQYF

j_gene: TRBJ1-6
abundance: many
d_gene: TRBD1
v_gene: TRBV20-1
CDR3nt: TGCAGTGCCAGGACAGGGGGCGCGAATTCACCCCTCCACTTT
CDR3aa: CSARTGGANSPLHF

j_gene: TRBJ2-5
abundance: many
d_gene: .
v_gene: TRBV10-3
CDR3nt: TGTGCCATCAGTGAGATCCAGGGCGGAGAGACCCAGTACTTC
CDR3aa: CAISEIQGGETQYF

j_gene: TRBJ1-5
abundance: few
d_gene: .
v_gene: TRBV3-1
CDR3nt: TGTGCCAGCAGCAGCCAAGGGGGAAATCAGCCCCAGCATTTT
CDR3aa: CASSSQGGNQPQHF

j_gene: TRBJ1-1
abundance: many
d_gene: .
v_gene: TRBV29-1
CDR3nt: TGCAGCGTCGACACAGGGAGGGGCACTGAAGCTTTCTTT
CDR3aa: CSVDTGRGTEAFF

j_gene: TRBJ2-2
abundance: .
d_gene: .
v_gene: TRBV5-1
CDR3nt: TGCGCCAGCAGCTTGGACTCAACGCGGACCGGGGAGCTGTTTTTT
CDR3aa: CASSLDSTRTGELFF

j_gene: TRBJ2-3
abundance: .
d_gene: TRBD2
v_gene: TRBV28
CDR3nt: TGTGCCAGCTCGGTGACTAGCCCAGATACGCAGTATTTT
CDR3aa: CASSVTSPDTQYF

j_gene: TRBJ2-1
abundance: many
d_gene: TRBD2
v_gene: TRBV5-1
CDR3nt: TGCGCCAGCATGCTTCCTAGCGGAGCCTACAATGAGCAGTTCTTC
CDR3aa: CASMLPSGAYNEQFF

j_gene: TRBJ2-1
abundance: many
d_gene: TRBD2
v_gene: TRBV20-1
CDR3nt: TGCAGTGCTAGAGAGGTAGCGGGAGTCAGCAATGAGCAGTTCTTC
CDR3aa: CSAREVAGVSNEQFF

j_gene: TRBJ2-3
abundance: .
d_gene: TRBD2
v_gene: TRBV5-1
CDR3nt: TGCGCCAGCAGCTTGGAGATTAGCGGGGAAGATACGCAGTATTTT
CDR3aa: CASSLEISGEDTQYF

j_gene: TRBJ2-7
abundance: few
d_gene: .
v_gene: TRBV27
CDR3nt: TGTGCCAGCATTTCCGAGGGTAACGAGCAGTACTTC
CDR3aa: CASISEGNEQYF

j_gene: TRBJ2-7
abundance: few
d_gene: .
v_gene: TRBV12-3/TRBV12-4
CDR3nt: TGTGCCAGCAGGGACTGGAGGCACTACGAGCAGTACTTC
CDR3aa: CASRDWRHYEQYF

j_gene: TRBJ2-1
abundance: few
d_gene: .
v_gene: TRBV19
CDR3nt: TGTGCCAGTAGCCAAAGACGGGAGCAGTTCTTC
CDR3aa: CASSQRREQFF

j_gene: TRBJ2-3
abundance: many
d_gene: TRBD2
v_gene: TRBV7-2
CDR3nt: TGTGCCAGCAGCTATCTAGCGGGAGCCGATACGCAGTATTTT
CDR3aa: CASSYLAGADTQYF

j_gene: TRBJ1-1
abundance: many
d_gene: TRBD1
v_gene: TRBV7-9
CDR3nt: TGTGCCAGCAGCACGACAGGGGACACTGAAGCTTTCTTT
CDR3aa: CASSTTGDTEAFF

j_gene: TRBJ2-3
abundance: .
d_gene: .
v_gene: TRBV6-2/TRBV6-3
CDR3nt: TGTGCCAGCAGTTACCTAGTGTTTCCAGATACGCAGTATTTT
CDR3aa: CASSYLVFPDTQYF

j_gene: TRBJ2-2
abundance: few
d_gene: .
v_gene: TRBV10-2
CDR3nt: TGCGCCCTGCGGAGGGCGGACACCGGGGAGCTGTTTTTT
CDR3aa: CALRRADTGELFF

j_gene: TRBJ2-7
abundance: many
d_gene: .
v_gene: TRBV20-1
CDR3nt: TGCAGTGCTAGAGATAGAGGGGCAGGTCCCTACGAGCAGTACTTC
CDR3aa: CSARDRGAGPYEQYF

j_gene: TRBJ2-7
abundance: many
d_gene: .
v_gene: TRBV27
CDR3nt: TGTGCCAGCAGTCCCGTACCTCCCTACGAGCAGTACTTC
CDR3aa: CASSPVPPYEQYF

j_gene: TRBJ2-7
abundance: .
d_gene: .
v_gene: TRBV4-1
CDR3nt: TGCGCCAGCAGCCAAGATCCTAGGATGCAGTACTTC
CDR3aa: CASSQDPRMQYF

j_gene: TRBJ1-6
abundance: few
d_gene: .
v_gene: TRBV27
CDR3nt: TGTGCCAGCAGCTTGGGCCCTACTCCCAGTTCACCCCTCCACTTT
CDR3aa: CASSLGPTPSSPLHF

j_gene: TRBJ2-1
abundance: .
d_gene: TRBD2
v_gene: TRBV11-1
CDR3nt: TGTGCCAGCAGCGAACCGGGACTAGCGGGAGTACGGGGCTATGAGCAGTTCTTC
CDR3aa: CASSEPGLAGVRGYEQFF

j_gene: TRBJ1-2
abundance: many
d_gene: TRBD1
v_gene: TRBV5-5
CDR3nt: TGTGCCAGCAGCTGGAGGACCGCGGGACAGGGCTTAGGCTACACCTTC
CDR3aa: CASSWRTAGQGLGYTF

j_gene: TRBJ2-7
abundance: many
d_gene: TRBD2
v_gene: TRBV5-1
CDR3nt: TGCGCCAGCAGCTTGGAGCCTAGCGGGAGGGGAGAGCAGTACTTC
CDR3aa: CASSLEPSGRGEQYF

j_gene: TRBJ2-2
abundance: .
d_gene: .
v_gene: TRBV3-1
CDR3nt: TGTGCCAGCAGCCCCATATGGGACACCGGGGAGCTGTTTTTT
CDR3aa: CASSPIWDTGELFF

j_gene: TRBJ2-2
abundance: many
d_gene: .
v_gene: TRBV12-3/TRBV12-4
CDR3nt: TGTGCCAGCAGTTTTCAGGGTATGAACACCGGGGAGCTGTTTTTT
CDR3aa: CASSFQGMNTGELFF

j_gene: TRBJ1-1
abundance: .
d_gene: .
v_gene: TRBV7-8
CDR3nt: TGTGCCAGCAGCTTAGCCAAGGAAGCTTTCTTT
CDR3aa: CASSLAKEAFF

j_gene: TRBJ2-2
abundance: few
d_gene: .
v_gene: TRBV10-3
CDR3nt: TGTGCCATCAGTGAGTCGTGGACAGCGAACACCGGGGAGCTGTTTTTT
CDR3aa: CAISESWTANTGELFF

j_gene: TRBJ1-1
abundance: many
d_gene: TRBD1
v_gene: TRBV20-1
CDR3nt: TGCAGTGCTAGGGGATTTACAGGGGTGGTTCCTTGGCTCACTGAAGCTTTCTTT
CDR3aa: CSARGFTGVVPWLTEAFF

j_gene: TRBJ2-3
abundance: many
d_gene: .
v_gene: TRBV12-3/TRBV12-4
CDR3nt: TGTGCCAGCAGCCTACCAAAACTCGAACTTAGTGGGGACACAGATACGCAGTATTTT
CDR3aa: CASSLPKLELSGDTDTQYF

j_gene: TRBJ1-5
abundance: few
d_gene: .
v_gene: TRBV5-6
CDR3nt: TGTGCCAGCAGCCCCGGCCCAACAGGGACGGGCGGCAATCAGCCCCAGCATTTT
CDR3aa: CASSPGPTGTGGNQPQHF

j_gene: TRBJ1-5
abundance: many
d_gene: .
v_gene: TRBV27
CDR3nt: TGTGCCAGCAGAGAGGATAGCAATCAGCCCCAGCATTTT
CDR3aa: CASREDSNQPQHF

j_gene: TRBJ2-3
abundance: many
d_gene: TRBD1
v_gene: TRBV20-1
CDR3nt: TGCAGTGCTACAAGACAGGGCCGCACAGATACGCAGTATTTT
CDR3aa: CSATRQGRTDTQYF

j_gene: TRBJ2-3
abundance: few
d_gene: .
v_gene: TRBV15
CDR3nt: TGTGCCACCAGCAACTACACCCCCACAGATACGCAGTATTTT
CDR3aa: CATSNYTPTDTQYF

j_gene: TRBJ1-1
abundance: many
d_gene: .
v_gene: TRBV20-1
CDR3nt: TGCAGTGCTGGCAGGGTAGCTGAAGCTTTCTTT
CDR3aa: CSAGRVAEAFF

j_gene: TRBJ2-7
abundance: many
d_gene: TRBD1
v_gene: TRBV20-1
CDR3nt: TGCAGTGCTACCAATACCGGGACAGGGACCAACGAGCAGTACTTC
CDR3aa: CSATNTGTGTNEQYF

j_gene: TRBJ2-3
abundance: .
d_gene: .
v_gene: TRBV5-1
CDR3nt: TGCGCCAGCAGCTTGGGGCCCCTGAGGAACGGACTAACAGACACAGATACGCAGTATTTT
CDR3aa: CASSLGPLRNGLTDTDTQYF

j_gene: TRBJ2-2
abundance: few
d_gene: TRBD2
v_gene: TRBV9
CDR3nt: TGTGCCAGCAGCGTATCGACTAGCGGGATTGGTAGCGCCGGGGAGCTGTTTTTT
CDR3aa: CASSVSTSGIGSAGELFF

j_gene: TRBJ2-1
abundance: .
d_gene: TRBD2
v_gene: TRBV4-2
CDR3nt: TGTGCCAGCAGCCAACAAGCCTGGAGCGGGAGAAGGATTGAGCAGTTCTTC
CDR3aa: CASSQQAWSGRRIEQFF

j_gene: TRBJ2-1
abundance: many
d_gene: .
v_gene: TRBV12-3/TRBV12-4
CDR3nt: TGTGCCAGCGGGGGGACCAGCTCCTACAATGAGCAGTTCTTC
CDR3aa: CASGGTSSYNEQFF

j_gene: TRBJ1-2
abundance: .
d_gene: .
v_gene: TRBV18
CDR3nt: TGTGCCAGCTCACCACCTGGGGGAATCTATGGCTACACCTTC
CDR3aa: CASSPPGGIYGYTF

j_gene: TRBJ2-1
abundance: many
d_gene: TRBD2
v_gene: TRBV5-1
CDR3nt: TGCGCCAGCAGCTCCCTCGGGACTAGCGGGGGGAATGAGCAGTTCTTC
CDR3aa: CASSSLGTSGGNEQFF

j_gene: TRBJ2-5
abundance: .
d_gene: TRBD2
v_gene: TRBV5-1
CDR3nt: TGCGCCAGCAACTTTGGGACTAGCGGGATTGTAGAGACCCAGTACTTC
CDR3aa: CASNFGTSGIVETQYF

j_gene: TRBJ2-1
abundance: many
d_gene: .
v_gene: TRBV5-5
CDR3nt: TGTGCCAGCAGTGGACAGAATTACAATGAGCAGTTCTTC
CDR3aa: CASSGQNYNEQFF

j_gene: TRBJ2-2
abundance: .
d_gene: .
v_gene: TRBV5-1
CDR3nt: TGCGCCAGCAGCTTTGTGGGAGCAGTTGGCGGGGAGCTGTTTTTT
CDR3aa: CASSFVGAVGGELFF

j_gene: TRBJ2-2
abundance: .
d_gene: TRBD2
v_gene: TRBV20-1
CDR3nt: TGCAGTGCTAGAGTGGGACTAGCGGGAGGACTAGCGAACACCGGGGAGCTGTTTTTT
CDR3aa: CSARVGLAGGLANTGELFF